The 2 T cell receptor beta chains given below trace back to one sample, sequenced in a study of memory CD8 T cells in hepatitis C reinfection. Time point in this sample: peak reinfection, 3 to 8 weeks after reinfection detection. No in vitro expansion preceded TCR sequencing of the sorted cells. The assay was immunoSEQ multiplex PCR, and TCRdb's table has in-frame clones only and misses some. The table includes 35,000 to 50,000 clones, approximately 90% detected once. The sample taken for sequencing was naive CD8+ T cells sorted from blood. The receptors stem from a man aged 18 to 29 with hepatitis C virus infection.

This clone was recorded only once. DNA of the CDR3: TGTGCCAGCAGACAGGGAGGGGGGATTAGGGAGCAGTACTTC. Amino acids: CASRQGGGIREQYF. The V call is TRBV27, the J call TRBJ2-7; tentative D call: TRBD2 (7 bases). Per germline, CDR1 MNHEY and CDR2 SMNVEV (reference sequence). The V and J ends lost 6 bases and 7 bases respectively, with 19 bases between them. CDR3 length equals 14 residues.

This chain uses TRBV11-2 with TRBJ2-5, with 8 bases aligning to TRBD2. CDR3 size: 15 residues. Looked up from germline, CDR1 is SGHAT and CDR2 is FQNNGV. V was clipped by 5 bases and J by 2 bases; unmatched bases: 7. The CDR3 region has the DNA TGTGCCAGCAGCCACGGGGGGGGAGGGCAAGAGACCCAGTACTTC. Translation gives CASSHGGGGQETQYF.